These 17 T cell receptor beta chains were sequenced from one sample in a study of blood T cell repertoires in COVID-19 (dated by TCRdb to about 2020). Library prep was done by the immunoSEQ multiplex PCR assay. Drawn from immuneACCESS, this table holds only the in-frame rearrangements with V and J called that TCRdb kept. Clones are partly lost; checked studies trace under half to an unresolved V gene and leave the rest unexplained. Recorded for this sample are 110,000 or so clones; about four fifths of them occurred a single time. Jointly, the top ten make up about 8.1% of the sample. Sequencing was performed on peripheral blood. These receptors came from a woman aged 40 to 50 with acute or convalescent COVID-19.

The rearrangement joins TRBV28 to TRBJ2-5, with 7 bases identical to TRBD1. The length of the CDR3 is 15 residues. Looked up from germline, CDR1 is MDHEN and CDR2 is SYDVKM. Losses at the gene ends were 3 bases for V and 5 bases for J; bases not matched to a gene: 9. CDR3 loop: CASSFVVGGRETQYF. CDR3 DNA sequence: TGTGCCAGCAGTTTTGTGGTAGGGGGCAGGGAGACCCAGTACTTC.

V is TRBV19 and J is TRBJ2-3; TRBD2 aligns across 7 bases. From germline, CDR1 is LNHDA and CDR2 SQIVND (reference sequence). CDR3 length: 14 amino acids. J gave up 0 bases and V 6 bases, and 3 bases lay outside the gene matches. CDR3 sequence: CASRSRGSTDTQYF. The CDR3 coding sequence is TGTGCCAGTAGGTCGCGGGGGAGCACAGATACGCAGTATTTT.

The chain couples TRBV6-5 to TRBJ2-3, with 13 bases that match TRBD2. The CDR3 has 15 residues. Trimming cost V 5 bases and J 5 bases; bases outside gene matches: 4. CDR1 and CDR2 (germline): MNHEY, SVGAGI. The CDR3 protein is CASSPRTSGGDTQYF. In DNA, the CDR3 is TGTGCCAGCAGTCCTCGGACTAGCGGGGGAGATACGCAGTATTTT.

The V and J genes are TRBV6-5 and TRBJ2-7; D ambiguous. Per germline, CDR1 MNHEY and CDR2 SVGAGI. Trimming took 0 bases from V and 2 from J, leaving 11 bases between them. The CDR3 loop spans 15 amino acids. The CDR3: CASSYSSGATYEQYF. The CDR3 DNA reads as TGTGCCAGCAGTTACTCGTCCGGAGCCACCTACGAGCAGTACTTC.

This clone was seen only once. The chain uses TRBV15 and TRBJ1-2; TRBD1 matches 7 bases. The CDR3 covers 13 residues. Trimming at V came to 0 bases and at J to 6 bases, leaving 1 base not matched to a gene. Germline V gene data show CDR1 as LNHNV and CDR2 as YYDKDF (reference sequence). The CDR3 nucleotides read TGTGCCACCAGCAGAGACACAGGGGATGGCTACACCTTC. Amino acids: CATSRDTGDGYTF.

V is TRBV7-8 and J is TRBJ2-1, with TRBD2 identical over 13 bases. CDR1 SGHVS and CDR2 FQNEAQ come from the germline V gene. The CDR3 covers 18 residues. Unmatched junction bases numbered 5, after V lost 3 bases and J lost 0 bases. CDR3 DNA sequence: TGTGCCAGCAGCTTGGGACTAGCGGGGCAAAGCTCCTACAATGAGCAGTTCTTC. It is translated as CASSLGLAGQSSYNEQFF.

The rearrangement links TRBV20-1 to TRBJ1-1, with D perhaps matching TRBD1 (6 bases). Between the trimmed V and J ends, which lost 5 bases and 5 bases, there was a span of 9 bases. The CDR3 is 11 amino acids. The germline CDR1 and CDR2 sequences are DFQATT and SNEGSKA (reference sequence). The DNA of the CDR3 is TGCAGTGCTGCTGGACAGACTGAAGCTTTCTTT. Translating it yields CSAAGQTEAFF.

This chain connects TRBV20-1 to TRBJ2-1, with unresolved D. V dropped 2 bases and J dropped 7 bases, with 6 bases sitting between them. Germline V gives CDR1 DFQATT, CDR2 SNEGSKA (reference sequence). The CDR3 length is 11 residues. The CDR3 coding sequence is TGCAGTGCTAGATCCCCTAATGAGCAGTTCTTC. This sequence encodes CSARSPNEQFF.

The V call is TRBV2, the J call TRBJ1-2; 8 bases are shared with TRBD1. Unmatched junction bases numbered 11, after V lost 10 bases and J lost 4 bases. The CDR3 runs 14 residues. Germline lookup yields CDR1 SNHLY and CDR2 FYNNEI. The CDR3 DNA follows: TGTGCCACGGCAAAAACAGGGGGTGTCTATGGCTACACCTTC. This encodes CATAKTGGVYGYTF.

V gene TRBV2 combines with J gene TRBJ2-7; 9 bases fit TRBD2. CDR3 length: 17 amino acids. Germline V CDR1 and CDR2: SNHLY, FYNNEI. V trimming: 7 bases; J trimming: 5 bases; junction bases outside the gene matches: 18. The CDR3: CASTPSGAQRGAHEQYF. CDR3 DNA sequence: TGTGCCAGCACCCCCTCGGGCGCCCAGCGGGGGGCCCACGAGCAGTACTTC.

The rearrangement uses TRBV7-6 and TRBJ2-3; D perhaps matches TRBD1 (6 bases). This CDR3 is built from 15 residues. The germline CDR1 and CDR2 sequences are SGHVS and FNYEAQ. Trimming stripped 5 bases from V and 5 bases from J, with 17 bases between. The CDR3 sequence: CASSRLTGKGDTQYF. Here the CDR3 DNA reads TGTGCCAGCAGCCGTCTCACAGGGAAGGGAGATACGCAGTATTTT.

The chain combines TRBV15 with TRBJ1-5; perhaps TRBD1 as D (5 bases). Germline lookup yields CDR1 LNHNV and CDR2 YYDKDF (reference sequence). The CDR3 runs 14 residues. The V gene lost 4 bases and the J gene lost 2 bases, with 9 bases spanning the gap. This CDR3 is CATSIWGGNQPQHF. DNA of the CDR3: TGTGCCACCAGCATATGGGGCGGCAATCAGCCCCAGCATTTT.

The chain recombines TRBV7-9 with TRBJ2-7, with D possibly matching TRBD2 (5 bases). This CDR3 region has 14 residues. The V end lost 1 base, the J end lost 2 bases, and 9 bases lay between the germline ends. Germline CDR1 is SEHNR and CDR2 is FQNEAQ (reference sequence). Here the CDR3 reads CASSLVDGTYEQYF. DNA of the CDR3: TGTGCCAGCAGCTTAGTGGACGGGACCTACGAGCAGTACTTC.

V usage is TRBV3-1 (or the pseudogene TRBV3-2) and J usage is TRBJ2-7, with 9 bases that match TRBD1. The CDR3 totals 17 residues. J was trimmed by 3 bases and V by 4 bases; bases with no gene match: 13. The germline V gene encodes CDR1 LGHDT and CDR2 YNNKEL (reference sequence). CDR3 protein: CASSRAGGTGTLYEQYF. The CDR3 bases are TGTGCCAGCAGCCGGGCTGGCGGGACAGGGACTCTCTACGAGCAGTACTTC.

V is TRBV18 and J is TRBJ2-5, with a weak D call TRBD2 (7 bases). CDR1 is KGHSH, CDR2 LQKENI, per germline. V dropped 1 base and J dropped 0 bases, with 15 bases sitting between them. The CDR3 contains 17 residues. Here the CDR3 DNA reads TGTGCCAGCTCACCACAGAGGGGGGGCATGTACCAAGAGACCCAGTACTTC. Its translation: CASSPQRGGMYQETQYF.

This sequence joins TRBV6-1 and TRBJ1-4; D call uncertain. V gave up 2 bases and J gave up 13 bases, with 8 bases separating them. The CDR3 has 11 residues. Germline CDR1 and CDR2: MNHNS and SASEGT. CDR3 protein: CASSEWGGLFF. The CDR3 coding sequence is TGTGCCAGCAGTGAATGGGGAGGACTGTTTTTT.

The chain links TRBV6-2 or TRBV6-3 to TRBJ1-5; a possible D gene is TRBD1 (5 bases). The CDR3 length is 15 residues. V lost 2 bases to trimming and J lost 3 bases, with 11 bases between them. Germline V gives CDR1 MNHEY, CDR2 SVGEGT. CDR3 bases: TGTGCCAGCAGTTACGGGGAGGGGAACAATCAGCCCCAGCATTTT. Translating gives CASSYGEGNNQPQHF.